Each of the 15 T cell receptor beta chains below was sequenced from the same sample in a study of cytomegalovirus exposure and HLA in healthy donors. PCR employed 60 Vbeta and 13 Jbeta primers. Sequencing used immunoSEQ multiplex PCR; TCRdb keeps in-frame clones, though not all of them. The data contain 110,000 to 150,000 clones, approximately 84% of them singletons. Sequencing used PBMCs. Source of these receptors: a woman aged 55 to 70 in good health and CMV-seropositive.

CDR3 sequence: CASSDTGGTGELFF. The DNA for the CDR3 is TGTGCCAGCAGCGATACAGGTGGCACCGGGGAGCTGTTTTTT. The rearrangement joins TRBV2 to TRBJ2-2, with D perhaps matching TRBD1 (5 bases). Looked up from germline, CDR1 is SNHLY and CDR2 is FYNNEI. This CDR3 is built from 14 residues. V dropped 6 bases and J dropped 4 bases, with 12 bases sitting between them. Full variable domain (remainder filled in from reference TRBV2 and TRBJ2-2): EPEVTQTPSHQVTQMGQEVILRCVPISNHLYFYWYRQILGQKVEFLVSFYNNEISEKSEIFDDQFSVERPDGSNFTLKIRSTKLEDSAMYFCASSDTGGTGELFFGEGSRLTVL.

The chain links TRBV7-9 to TRBJ2-5, with a weak D call TRBD1 (6 bases). The J call is doubtful: the DNA matches TRBJ2-7 better. The CDR3 runs to 14 residues. The germline CDR1 and CDR2 sequences are SEHNR and FQNEAQ (reference sequence). The CDR3 DNA reads as TGTGCCAGCAGCCCCGAAGGGGGATCCTACGAGCAGTACTTC. Translating gives CASSPEGGSYEQYF.

V and J are TRBV2 and TRBJ2-1; no firm D call. The CDR3 covers 15 residues. Germline loops: CDR1 SNHLY, CDR2 FYNNEI. V lost 8 bases and J 0 bases, leaving 14 bases between the germline ends. The CDR3, as DNA: TGTGCCAGCCGCGCCCGGGTGGGCTCCTACAATGAGCAGTTCTTC. It translates to CASRARVGSYNEQFF. Variable domain in full (rest from reference TRBV2 and TRBJ2-1): EPEVTQTPSHQVTQMGQEVILRCVPISNHLYFYWYRQILGQKVEFLVSFYNNEISEKSEIFDDQFSVERPDGSNFTLKIRSTKLEDSAMYFCASRARVGSYNEQFFGPGTRLTVL.

This clone was seen a few times. This sequence joins TRBV28 and TRBJ1-1; 7 bases are shared with TRBD1. V gave up 5 bases and J gave up 6 bases; unmatched junction bases: 12. Germline V gene sequence: CDR1 MDHEN, CDR2 SYDVKM. CDR3 length equals 15 residues. In DNA, the CDR3 is TGTGCCAGCAGTCGCGGGACAGCCTACCAGGCTGAAGCTTTCTTT. Translation gives CASSRGTAYQAEAFF.

The rearrangement uses TRBV18 and TRBJ1-5; D uncertain. Germline V gives CDR1 KGHSH, CDR2 LQKENI. The CDR3 extends over 13 amino acids. Trimming left V 2 bases short and J 2 bases short, with 4 bases between. CDR3 amino acids: CASSPRGNQPQHF. The CDR3 nucleotides read TGTGCCAGCTCACCAAGAGGCAATCAGCCCCAGCATTTT.

V is TRBV11-3 and J is TRBJ2-2; D unclear. This CDR3 has 15 amino acids. V gave up 0 bases and J gave up 5 bases, with 10 bases separating them. The germline gives CDR1 SGHNT, CDR2 YENEEA. CDR3: CASSLDQAITGELFF. CDR3 nucleotides: TGTGCCAGCAGCTTAGACCAGGCCATAACCGGGGAGCTGTTTTTT.

This chain connects TRBV28 to TRBJ1-1; 8 nucleotides match TRBD1. V lost 4 bases, J lost 7 bases, and 8 bases stayed unmatched. The germline gives CDR1 MDHEN, CDR2 SYDVKM. The CDR3 has 14 amino acids. The CDR3 loop is CASSSRDRFFEAFF. The CDR3 DNA follows: TGTGCCAGCAGTTCCAGGGACAGGTTCTTTGAAGCTTTCTTT.

This clone occurred a few times. The chain combines TRBV7-3 with TRBJ2-1, with D perhaps TRBD1 (7 bases). V was pared by 5 bases and J by 0 bases, with 11 bases between. The CDR3 spans 15 residues. Germline-derived CDR1 and CDR2 are SGHTA and FQGTGA. CDR3 DNA sequence: TGTGCCAGCAGCCGTCAGGGGGGCTCCTACAATGAGCAGTTCTTC. Protein product: CASSRQGGSYNEQFF. The full variable domain, in which reference TRBV7-3 and TRBJ2-1 provide the parts outside the CDR3, is GAGVSQTPSNKVTEKGKYVELRCDPISGHTALYWYRQSLGQGPEFLIYFQGTGAADDSGLPNDRFFAVRPEGSVSTLKIQRTERGDSAVYLCASSRQGGSYNEQFFGPGTRLTVL.

The chain is built from TRBV7-3 and TRBJ2-2; TRBD2 matches 14 bases. CDR1 is SGHTA and CDR2 is FQGTGA in the germline V gene. J gave up 4 bases and V 2 bases, and 0 bases lay outside the gene matches. The CDR3 contains 16 residues. CDR3 in DNA: TGTGCCAGCAGCTTAGGGACTAGCGGGAGCACCGGGGAGCTGTTTTTT. This gives the protein CASSLGTSGSTGELFF.

This chain links TRBV14 with TRBJ1-1, with D tentatively TRBD1 (6 bases). V was shortened by 0 bases and J by 3 bases, with 20 bases between the two germline ends. Germline CDR1 is SGHDN and CDR2 is FVKESK. This CDR3 has 18 residues. The CDR3 protein is CASSQDIIPGGADTEAFF. The CDR3, as DNA: TGTGCCAGCAGCCAAGACATCATCCCGGGGGGGGCTGACACTGAAGCTTTCTTT.

The chain joins TRBV28 to TRBJ1-3; no clear D. V lost 3 bases, J lost 0 bases, and 6 bases lay in between. This CDR3 has 14 residues. Germline-derived CDR1 and CDR2 are MDHEN and SYDVKM. The CDR3 DNA is TGTGCCAGCAGTTTGGGCCTCTCTGGAAACACCATATATTTT. This sequence encodes CASSLGLSGNTIYF.

V is TRBV5-4 and J is TRBJ2-7; 9 nucleotides match TRBD2. The CDR3 loop spans 13 amino acids. CDR1 is SGHNT, CDR2 YYREEE, per germline (reference sequence). After removal of 7 bases from V and 7 bases from J, the junction contained 9 bases not matched to a gene. Written as DNA, the CDR3 is TGTGCCAGCGGGAAGGCTAGCGGGAAAGAGCAGTACTTC. This gives the protein CASGKASGKEQYF.

This clone was seen a single time. The V call is TRBV7-9, the J call TRBJ2-5, with 11 bases matching TRBD2. Trimming removed 8 bases from V and 4 bases from J; junction bases left unmatched: 9. The CDR3 has 15 residues. CDR1 and CDR2 from the germline V gene are SEHNR and FQNEAQ (reference sequence). The CDR3 DNA reads as TGTGCCAGCGGGGTACTAGCGGGAGTAATAGAGACCCAGTACTTC. Amino acid sequence: CASGVLAGVIETQYF.

The gene calls are TRBV5-1 and TRBJ1-1; the D gene is possibly TRBD1 (5 bases). V lost 4 bases and J 8 bases, leaving 15 bases between the germline ends. Germline V gene sequence: CDR1 SGHRS, CDR2 YFSETQ. The CDR3 contains 13 residues. The CDR3 DNA is TGCGCCAGCAGCGAGACCCAGGGAGGGGAAGCTTTCTTT. Its protein is CASSETQGGEAFF.

This clone has a single count. The chain combines TRBV19 with TRBJ1-4; 9 positions agree with TRBD1. V trimming: 1 base; J trimming: 8 bases; junction bases outside the gene matches: 5. CDR1 and CDR2 from the germline V gene are LNHDA and SQIVND (reference sequence). The CDR3 covers 15 residues. The CDR3 sequence is CASSIGGTGREKLFF. CDR3 DNA sequence: TGTGCCAGTAGTATAGGAGGGACAGGGAGAGAAAAACTGTTTTTT.